This T cell receptor (beta chain) was sequenced in a study of sequential checkpoint blockade in melanoma. Study as a whole: Patients were randomized 1:1 to nivolumab-then-ipilimumab or ipilimumab-then-nivolumab first-line. Each arm's sequence ended with maintenance nivolumab.

The treatment here: randomized to nivolumab then ipilimumab (arm A) or the reverse (arm B). None of the patients previously received DNA-damaging chemotherapy. Sorted cells were live CD3+CD8+, lacking CD19 and CD56, from PBMCs. The assay was immunoSEQ multiplex PCR, and TCRdb's table has in-frame clones only and misses some. The repertoire consists of 26,000 or so clones, with approximately 91% occurring once and the leading ten covering roughly 15%. This receptor was obtained from a human donor with melanoma. This sample comprised CD8+ T cells sorted from blood (inferred from file names), obtained from a patient given nivolumab and ipilimumab in sequence.

CDR3: CASSRGAMNTEAFF. For the CDR3, the DNA is TGTGCCAGCAGCCGCGGGGCCATGAACACTGAAGCTTTCTTT. The chain employs TRBV9 and TRBJ1-1; a possible D gene is TRBD1 (5 bases). Looked up from germline, CDR1 is SGDLS and CDR2 is YYNGEE. The V end was cut by 4 bases, the J end by 0 bases, with 10 bases between. CDR3 length: 14 residues.